These 7 T cell receptor beta chains came from one sample sequenced in a study of T cells in women clearing cervical HPV infection. TCRdb's table, derived via immunoSEQ multiplex PCR, lists solely in-frame clones and lacks some. The specimen's table records about 36,000 clones. What was sequenced was blood buffy coat. All receptors derive from a woman between 18 and 70 years old with a cervical HPV16 infection that either progressed to CIN3+ or cleared (not recorded which).

Concerning this clone: Read data end 3 residues before the CDR3 end; the end is taken from the germline J gene. V and J are TRBV5-6 and TRBJ2-7; D may be TRBD1 (5 bases). CDR3 size: 14 residues. Looked up from germline, CDR1 is SGHDT and CDR2 is YYEEEE. V lost 0 bases and J 6 bases, leaving 13 bases between the germline ends. The sequenced part of the CDR3 DNA is TGTGCCAGCAGCTTGGGGCAGGGTAACCGCGAG. This codes for CASSLGQGNRE. The CDR3 in its entirety is CASSLGQGNREQYF.

As regards this clone: The observed sequence ends 3 residues before the CDR3 terminus, with the missing tail filled in from the germline J gene. The chain has TRBV10-3 and TRBJ2-5; maybe TRBD2 (7 bases). The CDR3 has 15 amino acids. Germline CDR1 ENHRY, CDR2 SYGVKD. The V end lost 3 bases, the J end lost 4 bases, and 15 bases lay between the germline ends. The DNA read from the CDR3 is TGTGCCATCAGTGAATGGGGGGGGGCCGGAGAGACC. Encoded protein: CAISEWGGAGET. The entire CDR3 protein reads CAISEWGGAGETQYF.

On this clone: The read finishes 3 residues shy of the CDR3 end, and the germline J gene is used to complete it. The chain employs TRBV20-1 and TRBJ1-1; TRBD1 is a possible D gene (5 bases). Germline CDR1 DFQATT, CDR2 SNEGSKA (reference sequence). CDR3 length equals 15 residues. Deletions cut 5 bases from V and 4 bases from J, with 20 bases between. The CDR3 region is CSAEAGAGIGTEAFF. Partial CDR3 DNA: TGCAGTGCTGAGGCCGGCGCAGGGATTGGCACTGAA.

CDR3 region: CASSVTLTGIHEQYF. The part of the CDR3 DNA that was read is TGTGCCAGTAGTGTCACACTGACAGGGATCCACGAG. The V gene is TRBV19, the J gene TRBJ2-7, with 7 bases lining up with TRBD1. The CDR3 end lies 3 residues beyond the end of the read and is filled in from the germline J gene. The germline CDR1 and CDR2 sequences are LNHDA and SQIVND (reference sequence). V gave up 5 bases and J gave up 5 bases; unmatched junction bases: 12. CDR3 length equals 15 residues.

On this clone: The read stops 3 residues short of the end of the CDR3; the missing end is completed from the germline J gene. V gene TRBV18 combines with J gene TRBJ1-2; 8 bases are a match to TRBD1. The CDR3 is 14 amino acids. Germline loops: CDR1 KGHSH, CDR2 LQKENI. CDR3 DNA (partial): TGTGCCAGCTCACCCGGGACAGGACGGAATGAC. Protein: CASSPGTGRND. Given in full, the CDR3 is CASSPGTGRNDYTF.

Notes on this clone: The CDR3 end falls 3 residues outside the read, so it is completed with the germline J gene. J is TRBJ2-5 and V is TRBV18; possibly TRBD2 for D (6 bases). V was clipped by 4 bases and J by 4 bases, with 10 bases between them. There are 13 residues in the CDR3. Germline V gene data show CDR1 as KGHSH and CDR2 as LQKENI. The DNA read from the CDR3 is TGTGCCAGCTCACTGCTGGGGGGAGAGACC. Translated: CASSLLGGET. The complete CDR3 protein is CASSLLGGETQYF.

About this clone itself: The read comes to an end 3 residues before the CDR3 does, leaving the germline J gene to fill in the end. The rearrangement links TRBV7-9 to TRBJ2-5, with TRBD1 as a possible D gene (6 bases). CDR1 SEHNR and CDR2 FQNEAQ come from the germline V gene (reference sequence). This CDR3 has 14 amino acids. V was shortened by 4 bases and J by 0 bases, with 9 bases between the two germline ends. Partial CDR3 DNA: TGTGCCAGCAGCTCGGACAGCGACCAAGAGACC. Translating it yields CASSSDSDQET. The whole CDR3 is CASSSDSDQETQYF.